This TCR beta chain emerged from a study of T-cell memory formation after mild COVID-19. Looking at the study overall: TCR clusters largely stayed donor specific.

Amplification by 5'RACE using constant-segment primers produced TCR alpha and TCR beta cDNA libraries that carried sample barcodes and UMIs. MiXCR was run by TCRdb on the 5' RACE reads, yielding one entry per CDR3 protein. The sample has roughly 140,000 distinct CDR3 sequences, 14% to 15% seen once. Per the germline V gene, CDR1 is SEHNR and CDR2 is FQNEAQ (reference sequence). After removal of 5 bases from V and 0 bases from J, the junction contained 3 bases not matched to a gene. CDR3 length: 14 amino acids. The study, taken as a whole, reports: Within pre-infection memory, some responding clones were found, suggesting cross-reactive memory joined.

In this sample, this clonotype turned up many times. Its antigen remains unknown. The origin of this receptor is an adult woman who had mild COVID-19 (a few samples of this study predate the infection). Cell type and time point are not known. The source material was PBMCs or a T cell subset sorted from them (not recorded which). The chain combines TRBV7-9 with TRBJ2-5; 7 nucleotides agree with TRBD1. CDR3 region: CASSTGTDQETQYF. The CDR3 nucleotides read TGTGCCAGCAGCACGGGGACAGACCAAGAGACCCAGTACTTC.